The clone carrying this T cell receptor (beta chain) showed up just a few times. The antigen remains unidentified. Between the trimmed V and J ends, which lost 0 bases and 5 bases, there was a span of 6 bases. This CDR3 region has 13 residues. CDR1 and CDR2 (germline): SGHRS, YFSETQ. This sample was included in a study of T cells after yellow fever vaccination. Study context: SMART-Seq v4 Ultra Low Input handled preparation of low-cell-number fractions.

Study-wide results and limits: Clones that expanded after primary vaccination mostly reappeared after the booster (96% CD4, 70% to 90% CD8). The secondary response was weaker but peaked faster, day 5 versus 15.

The authors made TCR cDNA by 5'RACE template switching, adding a universal primer site and UMIs. TCRdb reprocessed the 5' RACE reads with MiXCR, giving one entry per CDR3 protein. Of 300,000 to 400,000 distinct CDR3 sequences listed, about 12% are singletons. The sample here was CD4+ T cells sorted from PBMCs, taken 15 days after the yellow fever booster vaccination. This sequence was found in a man aged 18-30 years who received the YFV17D yellow fever vaccine. The rearrangement joins TRBV5-1 to TRBJ1-5; D ambiguous. For the CDR3, the DNA is TGCGCCAGCAGCTTGGACATTTATCAGCCCCAGCATTTT. Encoded protein: CASSLDIYQPQHF.